These 13 T cell receptor beta chains share one sample of origin, sequenced in a study of cytomegalovirus exposure and HLA in healthy donors. Only in-frame clones appear in the TCRdb table, and some are missing; sequencing was by immunoSEQ multiplex PCR. Of about 82,000 clones in the sample, approximately 95% were seen once. Sequenced: PBMCs. All receptors come from a woman under 30 in good health and CMV-seronegative.

The chain carries TRBV28 and TRBJ2-5, with 9 bases aligning to TRBD2. V lost 5 bases and J lost 5; bases outside the gene matches: 12. This CDR3 has 16 amino acids. Germline V CDR1 and CDR2: MDHEN, SYDVKM. The CDR3 region is CASSPRREGGTETQYF. CDR3 DNA: TGTGCCAGCAGTCCACGGCGGGAGGGCGGTACGGAGACCCAGTACTTC.

J is TRBJ2-3 and V is TRBV5-4, with a tentative D call TRBD2 (6 bases). The V gene's germline CDR1 is SGHNT and CDR2 YYREEE (reference sequence). CDR3 length: 17 residues. V was clipped by 6 bases and J by 6 bases, with 26 bases between them. The CDR3 is CASTLHARSGAGDTQYF. DNA of the CDR3: TGTGCCAGCACCCTTCATGCCCGTAGCGGAGCAGGTGATACGCAGTATTTT. Complete variable domain (other parts from reference TRBV5-4 and TRBJ2-3): ETGVTQSPTHLIKTRGQQVTLRCSSQSGHNTVSWYQQALGQGPQFIFQYYREEENGRGNFPPRFSGLQFPNYSSELNVNALELDDSALYLCASTLHARSGAGDTQYFGPGTRLTVL.

V is TRBV27 and J is TRBJ2-7; TRBD2 matches 8 bases. CDR1 is MNHEY, CDR2 SMNVEV, per germline (reference sequence). This CDR3 comprises 15 residues. The J segment lost 2 bases and the V segment lost 4 bases, leaving 7 bases of the junction unmatched. DNA of the CDR3: TGTGCCAGCAGTTCGGTTAGCGGGGCTGCCTACGAGCAGTACTTC. Translated: CASSSVSGAAYEQYF.

This CDR3 is CATSRDGELAKNIQYF. As DNA, the CDR3 is TGTGCCACCAGCAGAGATGGGGAGCTAGCCAAAAACATTCAGTACTTC. The rearrangement uses TRBV15 and TRBJ2-4, with D tentatively TRBD2 (5 bases). The CDR3 runs to 16 residues. Germline V CDR1 and CDR2: LNHNV, YYDKDF (reference sequence). Trimming cost V 0 bases and J 0 bases, with 9 bases left between them.

The chain links TRBV19 to TRBJ2-7; no definite D call. Germline V gene data show CDR1 as LNHDA and CDR2 as SQIVND (reference sequence). V lost 10 bases, J lost 1 base, and 14 bases lay in between. The length of the CDR3 is 13 residues. The CDR3 nucleotides are TGTGCCACCGCGGATCTTCAGTCCTACGAGCAGTACTTC. Translation: CATADLQSYEQYF.

The chain recombines TRBV7-2 with TRBJ2-7; TRBD2 matches at 13 bases. The CDR3 is made up of 15 amino acids. Germline V gene sequence: CDR1 SGHTA, CDR2 FQGNSA. The V gene end was trimmed by 5 bases and the J gene end by 3 bases; junction bases not matched to a gene: 4. The CDR3 loop reads CASSPWTSGGYEQYF. For the CDR3, the DNA is TGTGCCAGCAGCCCGTGGACTAGCGGGGGCTACGAGCAGTACTTC. Together with reference TRBV7-2 and TRBJ2-7, the CDR3 gives the full variable domain: GAGVSQSPSNKVTEKGKDVELRCDPISGHTALYWYRQSLGQGLEFLIYFQGNSAPDKSGLPSDRFSAERTGGSVSTLTIQRTQQEDSAVYLCASSPWTSGGYEQYFGPGTRLTVT.

The V call is TRBV30, the J call TRBJ1-2; 10 positions agree with TRBD1. Trimming took 4 bases from V and 4 from J; bases not matched to a gene: 9. Germline V gene lookup returns CDR1 GTSNPN and CDR2 SVGIG (reference sequence). CDR3 size: 15 residues. The CDR3, as DNA: TGTGCCTGGACCCGACAGAGGACAGGGGGCTATGGCTACACCTTC. Translating it yields CAWTRQRTGGYGYTF.

This chain uses TRBV4-2 with TRBJ1-4; tentative D call: TRBD1 (6 bases). CDR3 length: 15 residues. The germline V gene has CDR1 LGHNA and CDR2 YNFKEQ. V lost 0 bases and J lost 5, with 10 bases in between. The CDR3 DNA follows: TGTGCCAGCAGCCAAGAGGCCAGGGGCAATGAAAAACTGTTTTTT. Its protein is CASSQEARGNEKLFF.

The chain uses TRBV30 and TRBJ2-7, with D maybe TRBD2 (6 bases). In germline, CDR1 is GTSNPN, CDR2 SVGIG (reference sequence). The length of the CDR3 is 14 residues. Trimming removed 0 bases at V and 3 bases at J, with 12 bases between. The CDR3 DNA reads TGTGCCTGGAGTGTACTGCGGGGCGGCTACGAGCAGTACTTC. Its translation: CAWSVLRGGYEQYF.

The V gene is TRBV27, the J gene TRBJ2-3; weak D call: TRBD1 (6 bases). The CDR3 covers 16 residues. Per the germline V gene, CDR1 is MNHEY and CDR2 is SMNVEV (reference sequence). V shed 2 bases and J shed 8 bases, with 20 bases lying between them. CDR3 residues: CASSLALAQGPGTQYF. Here the CDR3 DNA reads TGTGCCAGCAGTTTAGCGTTAGCACAGGGTCCAGGTACGCAGTATTTT.

V gene TRBV5-4 combines with J gene TRBJ2-1, with 10 bases that match TRBD2. Per germline, CDR1 SGHNT and CDR2 YYREEE (reference sequence). Trimming at V came to 1 base and at J to 2 bases, leaving 6 bases not matched to a gene. The CDR3 extends over 17 amino acids. The CDR3 nucleotides read TGTGCCAGCAGCTTGTCTGGACTAGCGGCTACCTACAATGAGCAGTTCTTC. As protein: CASSLSGLAATYNEQFF.

The V and J genes are TRBV7-2 and TRBJ1-1, with a possible D match to TRBD1 (6 bases). The CDR3 is 13 residues long. Germline V gene data show CDR1 as SGHTA and CDR2 as FQGNSA. V was cut by 3 bases and J by 7 bases, with 12 bases left in between. For the CDR3, the DNA is TGTGCCAGCAGCTTGCAGGGGAACTATGAAGCTTTCTTT. This sequence encodes CASSLQGNYEAFF.

The chain joins TRBV7-2 to TRBJ2-5; 8 bases map to TRBD1. The CDR3 consists of 18 residues. Per germline, CDR1 SGHTA and CDR2 FQGNSA. Trimming at V came to 2 bases and at J to 4 bases, leaving 15 bases not matched to a gene. CDR3: CASSLTGPGGGLVETQYF. The CDR3 region has the DNA TGTGCCAGCAGCTTAACTGGTCCAGGGGGCGGGCTGGTAGAGACCCAGTACTTC.